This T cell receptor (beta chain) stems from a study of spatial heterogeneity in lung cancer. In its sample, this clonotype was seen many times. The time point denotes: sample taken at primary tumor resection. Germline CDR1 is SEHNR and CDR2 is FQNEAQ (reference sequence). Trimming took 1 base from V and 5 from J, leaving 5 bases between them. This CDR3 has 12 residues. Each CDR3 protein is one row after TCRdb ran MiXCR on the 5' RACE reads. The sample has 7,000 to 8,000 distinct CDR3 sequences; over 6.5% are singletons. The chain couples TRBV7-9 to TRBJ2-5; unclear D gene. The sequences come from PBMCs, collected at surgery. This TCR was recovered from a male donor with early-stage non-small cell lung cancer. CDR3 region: CASSLVAETQYF. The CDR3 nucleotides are TGTGCCAGCAGCTTAGTAGCTGAGACCCAGTACTTC.